The table lists the clone carrying this T cell receptor beta chain with a few counts. Its target is not known. The study reverse transcribed the entire isolated RNA, so it sequenced expressed TCRB transcripts. The method was immunoSEQ multiplex PCR; TCRdb's version includes in-frame clones alone and lacks a portion of them. Of about 290,000 clones listed, about 8.5% are singletons. The source of the sample is a study of beta chain features in type 1 diabetes. Study results and caveats: Compared with healthy donors, patients appeared to share more similar naive, central memory and regulatory TCRB repertoires.

This CDR3 is 15 amino acids long. V was cut by 3 bases and J by 7 bases, with 13 bases left in between. Looked up from germline, CDR1 is LNHNV and CDR2 is YYDKDF (reference sequence). The chain carries TRBV15 and TRBJ1-6; D might be TRBD1 (5 bases). The sequence came from a woman in her late teens or twenties in good health. The sequenced sample was central memory CD4+ T cells from blood. CDR3 in amino acids: CATSRTTVENSPLHF. In DNA form, the CDR3 reads TGTGCCACCAGCAGGACGACAGTGGAAAATTCACCCCTCCACTTT.